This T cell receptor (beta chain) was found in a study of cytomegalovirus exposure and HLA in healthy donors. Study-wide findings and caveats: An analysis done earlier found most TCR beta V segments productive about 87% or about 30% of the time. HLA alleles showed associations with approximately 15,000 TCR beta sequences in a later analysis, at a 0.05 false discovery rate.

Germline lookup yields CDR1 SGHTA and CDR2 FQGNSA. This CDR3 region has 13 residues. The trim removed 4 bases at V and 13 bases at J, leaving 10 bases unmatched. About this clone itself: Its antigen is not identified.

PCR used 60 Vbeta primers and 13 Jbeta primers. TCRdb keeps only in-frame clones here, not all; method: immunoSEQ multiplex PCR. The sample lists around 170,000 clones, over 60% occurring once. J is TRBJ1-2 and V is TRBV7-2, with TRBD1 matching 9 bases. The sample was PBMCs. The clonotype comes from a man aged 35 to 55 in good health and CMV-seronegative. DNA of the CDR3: TGTGCCAGCAGCTCCATAACAGGGGGCCCTAGCACCTTC. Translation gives CASSSITGGPSTF. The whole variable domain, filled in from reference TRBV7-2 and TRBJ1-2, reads GAGVSQSPSNKVTEKGKDVELRCDPISGHTALYWYRQSLGQGLEFLIYFQGNSAPDKSGLPSDRFSAERTGGSVSTLTIQRTQQEDSAVYLCASSSITGGPSTFGSGTRLTVV.